The sequence of this TCR beta chain was determined in a study of cytomegalovirus exposure and HLA in healthy donors. Study-level information: About 85 million unique TCR sequences came from HLA-typed donors in an early release. Study results and limitations: A missense variant in DCLRE1C was later tied to TCR beta V- and J-gene trimming. Rarity characterized most TCR sequences, yet some public TCRs appeared in many donors. It was reported in a later analysis that an Asian-associated ancestry cluster showed fewer N-insertions than the 666-donor mean.

Primers included in the PCR were 60 Vbeta and 13 Jbeta primers. Some clones are missing from TCRdb's copy, which holds only in-frame ones; the method was immunoSEQ multiplex PCR. Its table lists 110,000 to 150,000 clones. With regard to this clone: Its antigen is still unknown.

The CDR3 loop spans 17 amino acids. Germline CDR1 MDHEN, CDR2 SYDVKM. V was pared by 6 bases and J by 9 bases, with 28 bases between. The chain has TRBV28 and TRBJ2-3; D perhaps matches TRBD2 (7 bases). Sequencing was performed on PBMCs. The sequence was collected from a male donor in good health and CMV-seronegative. CDR3 DNA: TGTGCCAGCAGCCCGACCCTCCCGGGCGGGGGCCTCAAGACGCAGTATTTT. Protein product: CASSPTLPGGGLKTQYF.